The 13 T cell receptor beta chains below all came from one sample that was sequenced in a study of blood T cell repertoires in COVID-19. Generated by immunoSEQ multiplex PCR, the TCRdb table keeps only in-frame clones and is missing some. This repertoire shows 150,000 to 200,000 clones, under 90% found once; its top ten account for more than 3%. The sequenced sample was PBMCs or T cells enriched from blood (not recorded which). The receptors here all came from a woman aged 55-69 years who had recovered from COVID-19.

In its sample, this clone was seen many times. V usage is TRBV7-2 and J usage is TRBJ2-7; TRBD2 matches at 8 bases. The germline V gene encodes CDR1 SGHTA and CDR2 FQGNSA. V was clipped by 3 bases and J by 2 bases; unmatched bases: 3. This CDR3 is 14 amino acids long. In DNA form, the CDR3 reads TGTGCCAGCAGCTTTTACGGGGGGGCCTACGAGCAGTACTTC. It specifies CASSFYGGAYEQYF.

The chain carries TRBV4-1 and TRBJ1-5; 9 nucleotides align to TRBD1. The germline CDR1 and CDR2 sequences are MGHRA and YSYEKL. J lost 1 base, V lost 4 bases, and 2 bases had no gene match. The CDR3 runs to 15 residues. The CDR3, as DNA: TGCGCCAGCAGCCCGGGACAGGGAAGCAATCAGCCCCAGCATTTT. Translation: CASSPGQGSNQPQHF.

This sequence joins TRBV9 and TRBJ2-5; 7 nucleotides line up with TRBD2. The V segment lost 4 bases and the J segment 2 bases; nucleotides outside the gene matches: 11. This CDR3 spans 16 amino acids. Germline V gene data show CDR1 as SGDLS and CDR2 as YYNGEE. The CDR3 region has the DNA TGTGCCAGCAGCCCTGTGACGGGACTACCTCAAGAGACCCAGTACTTC. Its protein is CASSPVTGLPQETQYF.

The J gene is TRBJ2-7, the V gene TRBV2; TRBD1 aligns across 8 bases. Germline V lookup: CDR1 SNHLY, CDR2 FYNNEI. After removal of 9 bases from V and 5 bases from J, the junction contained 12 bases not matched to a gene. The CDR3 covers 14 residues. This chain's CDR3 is CASVDRGKSHEQYF. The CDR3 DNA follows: TGTGCCAGTGTCGACAGGGGAAAGTCCCACGAGCAGTACTTC. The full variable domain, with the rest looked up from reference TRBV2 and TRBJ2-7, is EPEVTQTPSHQVTQMGQEVILRCVPISNHLYFYWYRQILGQKVEFLVSFYNNEISEKSEIFDDQFSVERPDGSNFTLKIRSTKLEDSAMYFCASVDRGKSHEQYFGPGTRLTVT.

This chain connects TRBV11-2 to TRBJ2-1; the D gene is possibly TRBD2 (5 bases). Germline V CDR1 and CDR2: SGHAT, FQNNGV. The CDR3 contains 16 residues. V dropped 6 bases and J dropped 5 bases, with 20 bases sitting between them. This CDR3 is CASSLTATKAHNEQFF. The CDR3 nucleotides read TGTGCCAGCAGTCTTACAGCGACTAAGGCGCACAATGAGCAGTTCTTC.

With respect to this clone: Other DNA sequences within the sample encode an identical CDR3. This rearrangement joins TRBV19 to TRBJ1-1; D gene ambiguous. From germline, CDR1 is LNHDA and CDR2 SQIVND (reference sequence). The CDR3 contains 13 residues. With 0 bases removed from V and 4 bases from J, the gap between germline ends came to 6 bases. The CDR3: CASSIDGGTEAFF. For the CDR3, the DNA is TGTGCCAGTAGTATAGACGGCGGCACTGAAGCTTTCTTT. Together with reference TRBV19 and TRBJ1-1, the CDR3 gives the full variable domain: DGGITQSPKYLFRKEGQNVTLSCEQNLNHDAMYWYRQDPGQGLRLIYYSQIVNDFQKGDIAEGYSVSREKKESFPLTVTSAQKNPTAFYLCASSIDGGTEAFFGQGTRLTVV.

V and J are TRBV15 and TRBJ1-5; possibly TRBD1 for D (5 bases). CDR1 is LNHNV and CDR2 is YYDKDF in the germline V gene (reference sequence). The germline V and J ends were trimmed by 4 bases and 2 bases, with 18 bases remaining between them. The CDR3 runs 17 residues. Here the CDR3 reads CATSKGPVGAGNQPQHF. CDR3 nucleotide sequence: TGTGCCACCAGCAAGGGCCCAGTTGGGGCGGGCAATCAGCCCCAGCATTTT.

The CDR3 protein is CASSLNGQTYEQYF. CDR3 DNA: TGCGCCAGCAGCTTGAATGGACAGACCTACGAGCAGTACTTC. The V call is TRBV5-1, the J call TRBJ2-7, with a possible D match to TRBD1 (6 bases). From germline, CDR1 is SGHRS and CDR2 YFSETQ. The CDR3 is made up of 14 amino acids. V was clipped by 1 base and J by 2 bases, with 10 bases between them.

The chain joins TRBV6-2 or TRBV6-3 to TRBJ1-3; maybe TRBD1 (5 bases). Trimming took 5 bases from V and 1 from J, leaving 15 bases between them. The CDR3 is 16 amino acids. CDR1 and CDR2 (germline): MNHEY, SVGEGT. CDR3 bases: TGTGCCAGCAGTCAATCCACAGGAACTTCTGGAAACACCATATATTTT. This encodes CASSQSTGTSGNTIYF.

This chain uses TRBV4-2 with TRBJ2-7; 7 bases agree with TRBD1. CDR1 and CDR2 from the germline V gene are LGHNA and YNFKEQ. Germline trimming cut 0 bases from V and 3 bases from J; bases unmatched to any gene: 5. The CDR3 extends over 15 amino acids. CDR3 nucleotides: TGTGCCAGCAGCCAAGATCGACAGGGCGACTACGAGCAGTACTTC. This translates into CASSQDRQGDYEQYF.

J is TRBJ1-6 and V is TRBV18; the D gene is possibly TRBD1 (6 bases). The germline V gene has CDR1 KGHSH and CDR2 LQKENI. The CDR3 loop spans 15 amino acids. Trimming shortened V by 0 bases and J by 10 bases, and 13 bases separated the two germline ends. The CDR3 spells CASSPPPGEGSPLHF. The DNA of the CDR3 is TGTGCCAGCTCACCACCGCCAGGGGAAGGGTCACCCCTCCACTTT.

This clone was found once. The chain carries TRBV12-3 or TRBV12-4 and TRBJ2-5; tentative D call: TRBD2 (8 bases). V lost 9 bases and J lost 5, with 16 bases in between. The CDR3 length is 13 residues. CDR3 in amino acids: CASRGGGRETQYF. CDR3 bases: TGTGCCAGTCGAGGGGGCGGGAGGGAGACCCAGTACTTC.

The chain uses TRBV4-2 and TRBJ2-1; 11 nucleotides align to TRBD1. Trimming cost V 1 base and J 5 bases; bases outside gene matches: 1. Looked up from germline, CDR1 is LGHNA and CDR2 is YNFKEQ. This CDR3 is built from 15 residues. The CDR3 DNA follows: TGTGCCAGCAGCCAAGGGACAGGGGGCAACAATGAGCAGTTCTTC. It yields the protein CASSQGTGGNNEQFF.